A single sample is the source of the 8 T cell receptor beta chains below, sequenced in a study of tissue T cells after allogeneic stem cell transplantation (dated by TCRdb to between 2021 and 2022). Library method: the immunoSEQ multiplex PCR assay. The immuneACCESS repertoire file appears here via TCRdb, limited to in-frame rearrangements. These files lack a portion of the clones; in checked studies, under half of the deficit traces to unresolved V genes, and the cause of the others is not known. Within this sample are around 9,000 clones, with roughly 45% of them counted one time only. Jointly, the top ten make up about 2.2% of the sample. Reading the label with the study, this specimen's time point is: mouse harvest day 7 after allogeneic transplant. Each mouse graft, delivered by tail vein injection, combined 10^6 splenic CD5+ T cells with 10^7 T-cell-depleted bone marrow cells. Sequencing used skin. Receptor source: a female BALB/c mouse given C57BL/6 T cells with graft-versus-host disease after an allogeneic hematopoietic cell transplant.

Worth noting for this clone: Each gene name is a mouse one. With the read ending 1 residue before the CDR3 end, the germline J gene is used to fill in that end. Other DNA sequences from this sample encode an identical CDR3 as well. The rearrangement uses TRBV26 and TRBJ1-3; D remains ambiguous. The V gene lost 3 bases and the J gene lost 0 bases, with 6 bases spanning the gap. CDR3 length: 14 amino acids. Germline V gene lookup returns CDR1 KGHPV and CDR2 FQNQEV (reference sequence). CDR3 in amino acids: CASSLWGSGNTLYF. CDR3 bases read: TGTGCCAGCAGTCTCTGGGGTTCTGGAAATACGCTCTAT.

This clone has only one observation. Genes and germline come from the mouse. CDR3 residues: CSSSQQGAGNTEVFF. Partial CDR3 DNA: TGCTCCAGCAGTCAACAGGGGGCGGGGAACACAGAAGTCTTC. The chain uses TRBV23 and TRBJ1-1; the D call TRBD1 from the table was never checked on the DNA. The missing CDR3 end, 1 residue past where the read stops, is filled in from the germline J gene. CDR1 and CDR2 (germline): KGHTA, FQNQQP. CDR3 size: 15 residues.

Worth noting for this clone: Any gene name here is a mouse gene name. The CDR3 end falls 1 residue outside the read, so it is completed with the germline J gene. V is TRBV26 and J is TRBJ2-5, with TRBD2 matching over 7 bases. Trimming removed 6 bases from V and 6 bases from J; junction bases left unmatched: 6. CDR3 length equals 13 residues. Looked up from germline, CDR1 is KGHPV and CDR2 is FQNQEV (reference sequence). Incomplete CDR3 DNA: TGTGCCAGCAGCCAACTGGGGAGGGACACCCAGTAC. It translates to CASSQLGRDTQY. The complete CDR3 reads CASSQLGRDTQYF.

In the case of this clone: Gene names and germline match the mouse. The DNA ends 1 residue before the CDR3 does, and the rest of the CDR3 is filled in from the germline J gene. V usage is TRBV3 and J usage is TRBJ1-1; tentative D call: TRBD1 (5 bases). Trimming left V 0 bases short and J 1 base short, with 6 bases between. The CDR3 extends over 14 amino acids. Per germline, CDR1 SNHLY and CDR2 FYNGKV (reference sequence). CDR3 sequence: CASSLAGANTEVFF. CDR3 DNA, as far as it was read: TGTGCCAGCAGCTTAGCAGGGGCGAACACAGAAGTCTTC.

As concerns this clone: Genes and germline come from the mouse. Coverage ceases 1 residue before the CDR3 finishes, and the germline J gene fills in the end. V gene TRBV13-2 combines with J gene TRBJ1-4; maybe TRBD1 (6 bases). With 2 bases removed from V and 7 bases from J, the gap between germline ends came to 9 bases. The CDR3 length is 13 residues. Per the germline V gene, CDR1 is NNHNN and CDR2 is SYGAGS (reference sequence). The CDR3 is CASGEGGGERLFF. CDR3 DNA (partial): TGTGCCAGCGGTGAAGGGGGGGGCGAAAGATTATTT.

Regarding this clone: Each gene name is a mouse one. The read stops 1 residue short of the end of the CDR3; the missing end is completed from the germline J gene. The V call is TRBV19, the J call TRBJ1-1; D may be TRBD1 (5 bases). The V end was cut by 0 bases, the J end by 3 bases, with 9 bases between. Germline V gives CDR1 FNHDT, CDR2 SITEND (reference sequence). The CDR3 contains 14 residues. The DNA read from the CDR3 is TGTGCCAGCAGTATAGCAGGACAATACACAGAAGTCTTC. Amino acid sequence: CASSIAGQYTEVF. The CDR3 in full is CASSIAGQYTEVFF.

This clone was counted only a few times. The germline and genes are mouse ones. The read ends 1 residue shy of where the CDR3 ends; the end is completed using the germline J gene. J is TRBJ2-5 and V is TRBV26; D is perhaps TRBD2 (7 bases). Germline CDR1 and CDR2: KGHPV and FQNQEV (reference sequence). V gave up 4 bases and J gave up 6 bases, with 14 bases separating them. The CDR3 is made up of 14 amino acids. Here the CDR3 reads CASSPGGREDTQYF. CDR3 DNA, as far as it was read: TGTGCCAGCAGTCCCGGGGGGCGCGAGGACACCCAGTAC.

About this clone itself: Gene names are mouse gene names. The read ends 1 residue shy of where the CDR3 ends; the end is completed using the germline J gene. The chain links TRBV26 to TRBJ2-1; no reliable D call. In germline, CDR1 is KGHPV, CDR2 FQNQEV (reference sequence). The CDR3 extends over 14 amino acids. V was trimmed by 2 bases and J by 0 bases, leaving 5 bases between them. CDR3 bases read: TGTGCCAGCAGTCTGGGGGTTAACTATGCTGAGCAGTTC. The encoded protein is CASSLGVNYAEQF. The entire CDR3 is CASSLGVNYAEQFF.